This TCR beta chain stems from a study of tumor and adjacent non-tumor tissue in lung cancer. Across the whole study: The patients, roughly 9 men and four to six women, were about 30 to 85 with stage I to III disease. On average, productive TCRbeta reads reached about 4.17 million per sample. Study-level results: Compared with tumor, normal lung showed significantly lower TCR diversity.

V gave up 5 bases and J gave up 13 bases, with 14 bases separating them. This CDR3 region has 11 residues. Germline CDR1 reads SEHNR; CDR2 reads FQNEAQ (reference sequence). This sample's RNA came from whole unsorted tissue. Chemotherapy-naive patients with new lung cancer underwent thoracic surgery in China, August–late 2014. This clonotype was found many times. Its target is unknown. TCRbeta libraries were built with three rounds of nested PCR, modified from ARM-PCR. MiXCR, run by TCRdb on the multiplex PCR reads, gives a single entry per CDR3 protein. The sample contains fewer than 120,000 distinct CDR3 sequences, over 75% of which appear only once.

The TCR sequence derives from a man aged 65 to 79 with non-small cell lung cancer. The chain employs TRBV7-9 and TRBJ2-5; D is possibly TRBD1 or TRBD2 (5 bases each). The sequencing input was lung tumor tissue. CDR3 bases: TGTGCCAGCAGCACGGGGCTATTGGGGTACTTC. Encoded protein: CASSTGLLGYF.